Below are 13 T cell receptor beta chains sequenced from a single sample in a study of cytomegalovirus exposure and HLA in healthy donors. Here immunoSEQ multiplex PCR was the method, and the copy in TCRdb shows in-frame clones only, minus some. The repertoire holds 100,000 to 150,000 clones, with roughly nine tenths as singletons. Sequencing input: PBMCs. The receptors were sampled from a woman under 30 in good health and CMV-seronegative.

The chain employs TRBV15 and TRBJ2-5; 9 bases fit TRBD2. CDR3 length equals 16 residues. Germline-derived CDR1 and CDR2 are LNHNV and YYDKDF (reference sequence). V dropped 2 bases and J dropped 5; count of bases not matched to a gene: 9. CDR3 sequence reads: CATSRRREGPTETQYF. As DNA, the CDR3 is TGTGCCACCAGCAGACGGCGGGAGGGCCCGACGGAGACCCAGTACTTC.

This clone was seen many times. The V and J genes are TRBV6-4 and TRBJ2-1, with TRBD2 matching 9 bases. There are 15 residues in the CDR3. Per germline, CDR1 MRHNA and CDR2 SNTAGT. After removal of 2 bases from V and 1 base from J, the junction contained 0 bases not matched to a gene. In DNA, the CDR3 is TGTGCCAGCAGTGACCTAGCGGGATCCTACAATGAGCAGTTCTTC. This encodes CASSDLAGSYNEQFF.

V and J are TRBV11-2 and TRBJ2-3; 12 bases are a match to TRBD2. The V gene's germline CDR1 is SGHAT and CDR2 FQNNGV. The junction had 2 bases not matched to a gene; V was cut back by 0 bases and J by 4 bases. The CDR3 consists of 16 residues. CDR3 bases: TGTGCCAGCAGCTTAGAACTAGCGGGAGGACCAGATACGCAGTATTTT. This codes for CASSLELAGGPDTQYF.

The V call is TRBV29-1, the J call TRBJ2-3; 8 bases are a match to TRBD2. Germline assignment: CDR1 SQVTM and CDR2 ANQGSEA. J lost 3 bases, V lost 8 bases, and 13 bases had no gene match. The CDR3 length is 15 residues. For the CDR3, the DNA is TGCAGCACAGCGGGAGAGGTGTTAGGAACAGATACGCAGTATTTT. This encodes CSTAGEVLGTDTQYF.

The chain is built from TRBV27 and TRBJ2-5, with TRBD2 matching over 14 bases. Trimming cost V 7 bases and J 3 bases; bases outside gene matches: 1. CDR3 length: 14 residues. CDR1 MNHEY and CDR2 SMNVEV come from the germline V gene (reference sequence). The CDR3 DNA follows: TGTGCCAGCAAGGGACTAGCGGGGGAAGAGACCCAGTACTTC. This sequence encodes CASKGLAGEETQYF.

The chain has TRBV13 and TRBJ2-2; D is unclear. Germline V gene sequence: CDR1 PRHDT, CDR2 FYEKMQ (reference sequence). The CDR3 length is 15 residues. Trimming took 5 bases from V and 0 from J, leaving 10 bases between them. The DNA of the CDR3 is TGTGCCAGCAGCCCCGGGTCCCCGAACACCGGGGAGCTGTTTTTT. It codes for CASSPGSPNTGELFF. The full variable domain, in which reference TRBV13 and TRBJ2-2 provide the parts outside the CDR3, is AAGVIQSPRHLIKEKRETATLKCYPIPRHDTVYWYQQGPGQDPQFLISFYEKMQSDKGSIPDRFSAQQFSDYHSELNMSSLELGDSALYFCASSPGSPNTGELFFGEGSRLTVL.

The chain combines TRBV18 with TRBJ2-5, with 9 bases that match TRBD2. Germline-derived CDR1 and CDR2 are KGHSH and LQKENI. There are 15 residues in the CDR3. Trimming at V came to 1 base and at J to 3 bases, leaving 3 bases not matched to a gene. As DNA, the CDR3 is TGTGCCAGCTCACCACTGCGGGGGGGAGAAGAGACCCAGTACTTC. Its protein product is CASSPLRGGEETQYF.

V gene TRBV4-1 combines with J gene TRBJ2-1; D is unclear. This CDR3 has 13 amino acids. Deletions cut 0 bases from V and 13 bases from J, with 13 bases between. Germline values: CDR1 MGHRA, CDR2 YSYEKL. CDR3 nucleotide sequence: TGCGCCAGCAGCCAAGATTACATTCTCATTCAGTTCTTC. Translation: CASSQDYILIQFF.

The chain uses TRBV19 and TRBJ1-1; tentative D call: TRBD1 (6 bases). The V gene lost 2 bases and the J gene lost 1 base, with 17 bases spanning the gap. The length of the CDR3 is 17 residues. Germline V gene lookup returns CDR1 LNHDA and CDR2 SQIVND (reference sequence). CDR3 in amino acids: CASSISKLGGSNTEAFF. The CDR3 DNA reads TGTGCCAGTAGTATAAGTAAGTTAGGGGGTTCGAACACTGAAGCTTTCTTT.

J is TRBJ2-7 and V is TRBV28; weak D call: TRBD1 (6 bases). Germline CDR1 reads MDHEN; CDR2 reads SYDVKM. With 2 bases removed from V and 0 bases from J, the gap between germline ends came to 11 bases. The CDR3 totals 15 residues. For the CDR3, the DNA is TGTGCCAGCAGTTTAGCGACAGGACTCTCCTACGAGCAGTACTTC. It encodes CASSLATGLSYEQYF.

The CDR3 DNA is TGTGCCAGCAGTCTCTCAGGGGCCGAGCAGTACTTC. Its translation: CASSLSGAEQYF. The rearrangement joins TRBV28 to TRBJ2-7; weak D call: TRBD1 (6 bases). CDR1 MDHEN and CDR2 SYDVKM come from the germline V gene. The CDR3 extends over 12 amino acids. Deletions cut 5 bases from V and 6 bases from J, with 11 bases between.

The V and J genes are TRBV7-2 and TRBJ2-6; D not resolved. The germline V and J ends were trimmed by 5 bases and 0 bases, with 5 bases remaining between them. In germline, CDR1 is SGHTA, CDR2 FQGNSA. The CDR3 runs to 14 residues. The CDR3 nucleotides are TGTGCCAGCAGCGCCAGCTCTGGGGCCAACGTCCTGACTTTC. Translated: CASSASSGANVLTF.

In DNA form, the CDR3 reads TGTGCCAGCAGGGCGGGACGCATGGGCGCCAACGTCCTGACTTTC. It specifies CASRAGRMGANVLTF. The genes are TRBV7-8 and TRBJ2-6; D possibly corresponds to TRBD2 (6 bases). This CDR3 region has 15 residues. V was cut by 6 bases and J by 7 bases, with 16 bases left in between. CDR1 is SGHVS and CDR2 is FQNEAQ in the germline V gene.